The 14 T cell receptor beta chains reported below all come from one sample, sequenced in a study of CD8+ T cells in alopecia areata. In each case, RNA was isolated and then reverse transcribed into cDNA as the sequencing template. Only in-frame clones appear in the TCRdb table, and some are missing; sequencing was by immunoSEQ multiplex PCR. The sample contains about 270,000 clones, around 64% of which appear only once. Noted treatment: oral pan-JAK inhibitor, 5-10 mg twice daily. The sequencing used CD4+ T cells sorted from blood, collected around week 53, from a patient treated with tofacitinib. All receptors come from a human donor with alopecia areata.

The rearrangement links TRBV9 to TRBJ2-5; D ambiguous. CDR3 length: 12 residues. Trimming stripped 0 bases from V and 4 bases from J, with 4 bases between. Looked up from germline, CDR1 is SGDLS and CDR2 is YYNGEE. The CDR3 sequence is CASSVALETQYF. The CDR3 region has the DNA TGTGCCAGCAGCGTAGCTTTAGAGACCCAGTACTTC. Drawing the rest from reference TRBV9 and TRBJ2-5, the complete variable domain is DSGVTQTPKHLITATGQRVTLRCSPRSGDLSVYWYQQSLDQGLQFLIQYYNGEERAKGNILERFSAQQFPDLHSELNLSSLELGDSALYFCASSVALETQYFGPGTRLLVL.

The CDR3 is CASSRGTDSPLHF. CDR3 DNA sequence: TGCGCCAGCAGCAGAGGGACAGATTCACCCCTCCACTTT. The genes are TRBV5-1 and TRBJ1-6; TRBD1 matches 7 bases. The CDR3 totals 13 residues. V shed 4 bases, J shed 8 bases, and the junction held 3 bases outside the gene matches. Per the germline V gene, CDR1 is SGHRS and CDR2 is YFSETQ.

The chain joins TRBV6-5 to TRBJ2-5; D is uncertain. The CDR3 length is 12 residues. Trimming left V 8 bases short and J 2 bases short, with 9 bases between. Germline lookup yields CDR1 MNHEY and CDR2 SVGAGI. This CDR3 is CASLNLQETQYF. The CDR3, as DNA: TGTGCCAGCCTAAACTTGCAAGAGACCCAGTACTTC.

This clone was seen only a few times. The chain has TRBV6-1 and TRBJ1-4; D unclear. This CDR3 is 11 amino acids long. Trimming stripped 3 bases from V and 13 bases from J, with 9 bases between. Per the germline V gene, CDR1 is MNHNS and CDR2 is SASEGT. Here the CDR3 DNA reads TGTGCCAGCAGTGATGGACCTCTACTGTTTTTT. Its translation is CASSDGPLLFF.

This clone was counted only a few times. The chain couples TRBV9 to TRBJ1-6, with D unclear. The CDR3 sequence is 15 residues long. Per germline, CDR1 SGDLS and CDR2 YYNGEE. Trimming pared 4 bases from V and 8 bases from J, leaving 16 bases between. The DNA for the CDR3 is TGTGCCAGCAGCTCTCCCGGGCTGCCGGATTCACCCCTCCACTTT. Its translation is CASSSPGLPDSPLHF.

This chain joins TRBV7-3 and TRBJ2-7; no firm D call. Per the germline V gene, CDR1 is SGHTA and CDR2 is FQGTGA. The CDR3 is 12 amino acids. Trimming stripped 3 bases from V and 1 base from J, with 4 bases between. The CDR3 sequence: CASSFLSYEQYF. The DNA for the CDR3 is TGTGCCAGCAGCTTTCTATCCTACGAGCAGTACTTC. The whole variable domain, remainder taken from reference TRBV7-3 and TRBJ2-7, is GAGVSQTPSNKVTEKGKYVELRCDPISGHTALYWYRQSLGQGPEFLIYFQGTGAADDSGLPNDRFFAVRPEGSVSTLKIQRTERGDSAVYLCASSFLSYEQYFGPGTRLTVT.

The rearrangement joins TRBV29-1 to TRBJ1-2, with D possibly being TRBD1 (6 bases). This CDR3 has 12 amino acids. Germline lookup yields CDR1 SQVTM and CDR2 ANQGSEA. Trimming took 6 bases from V and 2 from J, leaving 10 bases between them. The CDR3 is CSVGGLNYGYTF. CDR3 nucleotides: TGCAGCGTCGGGGGGCTGAACTATGGCTACACCTTC.

V and J are TRBV6-5 and TRBJ2-3, with TRBD2 matching over 9 bases. The CDR3 runs to 15 residues. From germline, CDR1 is MNHEY and CDR2 SVGAGI. Trimming took 7 bases from V and 5 from J; bases not matched to a gene: 10. In DNA, the CDR3 is TGTGCCAGCACCGCCCTAGCGGGGTGGGTAGATACGCAGTATTTT. Translated, it gives CASTALAGWVDTQYF.

The J gene is TRBJ1-2, the V gene TRBV5-1; D unresolved. The V gene's germline CDR1 is SGHRS and CDR2 YFSETQ. The CDR3 is 12 amino acids. V was shortened by 4 bases and J by 4 bases, with 8 bases between the two germline ends. The CDR3 loop reads CASSVDGYGYTF. The CDR3 region has the DNA TGCGCCAGCAGCGTGGATGGCTATGGCTACACCTTC.

This chain joins TRBV15 and TRBJ2-3, with D unresolved. V was clipped by 8 bases and J by 5 bases, with 17 bases between them. The CDR3 runs to 14 residues. Germline V gene data show CDR1 as LNHNV and CDR2 as YYDKDF (reference sequence). CDR3 region: CATRVHTVRDTQYF. The CDR3 DNA follows: TGTGCCACCCGGGTCCACACGGTGAGAGATACGCAGTATTTT.

On this clone itself: Within the sample, other DNA sequences also encode this same CDR3. V gene TRBV30 combines with J gene TRBJ2-1; D is undetermined. V was shortened by 3 bases and J by 1 base, with 4 bases between the two germline ends. This CDR3 is built from 12 residues. Germline V gene sequence: CDR1 GTSNPN, CDR2 SVGIG (reference sequence). The chain's CDR3 is CAWSLSYNEQFF. In nucleotides, the CDR3 is TGTGCCTGGAGCTTGTCCTACAATGAGCAGTTCTTC.

The chain has TRBV7-2 and TRBJ2-5; possible D gene TRBD1, 6 bases. Germline assignment: CDR1 SGHTA and CDR2 FQGNSA. The CDR3 spans 13 residues. Trimming pared 5 bases from V and 4 bases from J, leaving 11 bases between. In DNA form, the CDR3 reads TGTGCCAGCAGCACAGGGTATAGAGAGACCCAGTACTTC. Amino acid sequence: CASSTGYRETQYF.

This clone was seen just once. This chain joins TRBV4-1 and TRBJ1-1, with D perhaps TRBD1 (5 bases). Germline V lookup: CDR1 MGHRA, CDR2 YSYEKL. The CDR3 totals 10 residues. Trimming removed 6 bases at V and 8 bases at J, with 7 bases between. The CDR3: CASRGTEAFF. CDR3 bases: TGCGCCAGCAGGGGGACGGAAGCTTTCTTT.

The V gene is TRBV6-5, the J gene TRBJ2-7, with 9 bases matching TRBD1. The germline gives CDR1 MNHEY, CDR2 SVGAGI. V gave up 5 bases and J gave up 5 bases; unmatched junction bases: 4. CDR3 length equals 13 residues. The CDR3 nucleotides read TGTGCCAGCAGTATTACAGGGGGCAACGAGCAGTACTTC. Protein sequence: CASSITGGNEQYF.